The present entry profiles one T cell receptor (beta chain) with its context. One junction end disagrees with the germline gene, perhaps due to a read error. The protocol was immunoSEQ multiplex PCR, while the TCRdb copy is restricted to in-frame clones and leaves out a portion. The table has about 73,000 clones, 88% seen once. The data derive from a study of OX40 agonist ivuxolimab in advanced cancers. CDR1 and CDR2 from the germline V gene are SNHLY and FYNNEI. This CDR3 contains 14 residues. This sequence originates from an adult with an advanced solid tumor such as melanoma, head and neck, liver or kidney cancer. The chain links TRBV2 to TRBJ2-6, with D possibly being TRBD1 or TRBD2 (5 bases each). The sequences come from CD4+ or CD8+ T cells sorted from blood, collected in a trial of the OX40 agonist ivuxolimab. CDR3 DNA sequence: TGTGCCAGCAGAAGAGGGTCTGGGGCCAACGTCCTAACTTTC. This translates into CASRRGSGANVLTF.